A selection of T cell receptor beta chains follows, all from one sample in a study of T cell responses to AZD1222 COVID-19 vaccine. Profiling relied on immunoSEQ multiplex PCR, and the TCRdb table lists in-frame clones only, not all of them. The table records about 110,000 clones, approximately 92% of them present only once. This sample comprised peripheral blood, obtained 28 days after the second AZD1222 dose. The receptor source for this set is an adult who received the AZD1222 COVID-19 vaccine. Both conserved end residues are part of each CDR3.

CDR3 protein	V gene
CASSLLDRGEKLFF	TRBV28
CASSYRDGSYEQYF	TRBV6-5
CASSDSAWGNYGYTF	TRBV6-1
CASSRGAFREQYF	TRBV14
CASSRTGGSGNTIYF	TRBV4-1
CSVPLATYTDTQYF	TRBV29-1
CASGLGSYEQYF	TRBV12-5
CASSVDSGWQSGYGYTF	TRBV9
CASSNGTAYEQYF	TRBV21-1
CASSPLARQGGTEAFF	TRBV5-1
CASSSDGSGNTIYF	TRBV7-9
CASSLVLPTYEQYF	TRBV5-8
CASSLTGWLETQYF	TRBV5-6
CASSQEEGSLLNTEAFF	TRBV4-1
CASSSRSTSGRAGYNEQFF	TRBV6-4
CASSFKGDTDTQYF	TRBV7-9
CASRGTAQETQYF	TRBV6-5
CASGFDRELFF	TRBV12-5
CASRGAVRSSYEQYF	TRBV5-1
CASSLPTTGELFF	TRBV7-9
CASSSIYPNVGYTF	TRBV28
CASRLPPRRQYSNQPQHF	TRBV3-1/TRBV3-2